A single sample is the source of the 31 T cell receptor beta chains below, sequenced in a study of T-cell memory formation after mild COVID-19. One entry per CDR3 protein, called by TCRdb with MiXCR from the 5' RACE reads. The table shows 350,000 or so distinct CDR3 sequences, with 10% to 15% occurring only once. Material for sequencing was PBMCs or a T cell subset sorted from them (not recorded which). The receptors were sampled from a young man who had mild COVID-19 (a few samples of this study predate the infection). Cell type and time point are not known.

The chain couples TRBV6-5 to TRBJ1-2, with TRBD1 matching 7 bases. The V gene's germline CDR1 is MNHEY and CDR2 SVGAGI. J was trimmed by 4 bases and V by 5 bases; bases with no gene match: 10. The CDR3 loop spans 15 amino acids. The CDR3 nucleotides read TGTGCCAGCAGTGCGACAGGGATTGGGCGCTATGGCTACACCTTC. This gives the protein CASSATGIGRYGYTF.

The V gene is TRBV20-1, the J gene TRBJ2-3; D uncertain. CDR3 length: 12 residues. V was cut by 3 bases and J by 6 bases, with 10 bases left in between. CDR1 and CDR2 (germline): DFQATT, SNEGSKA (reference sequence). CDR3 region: CSASSVGDTQYF. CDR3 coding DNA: TGCAGTGCTAGTTCAGTTGGGGATACGCAGTATTTT.

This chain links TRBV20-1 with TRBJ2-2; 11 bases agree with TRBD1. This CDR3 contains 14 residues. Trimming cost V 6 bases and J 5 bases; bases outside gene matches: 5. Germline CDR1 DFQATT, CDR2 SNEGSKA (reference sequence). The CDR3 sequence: CSADRGRLTGELFF. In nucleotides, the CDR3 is TGCAGTGCGGACAGGGGGCGCCTTACCGGGGAGCTGTTTTTT.

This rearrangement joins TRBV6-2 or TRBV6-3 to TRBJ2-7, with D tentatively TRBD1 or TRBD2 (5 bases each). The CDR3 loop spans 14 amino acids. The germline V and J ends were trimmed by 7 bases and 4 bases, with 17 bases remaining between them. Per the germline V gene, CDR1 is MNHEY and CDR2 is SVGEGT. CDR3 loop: CASTPHERGYEQYV. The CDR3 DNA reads TGTGCCAGCACCCCGCACGAGAGGGGATACGAGCAGTACGTC.

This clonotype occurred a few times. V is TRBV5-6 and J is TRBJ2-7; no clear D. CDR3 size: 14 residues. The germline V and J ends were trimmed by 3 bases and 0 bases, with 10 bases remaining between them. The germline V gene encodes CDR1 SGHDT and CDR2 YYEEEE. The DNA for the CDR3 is TGTGCCAGCAGCTCGAGAGGATCCTCCTACGAGCAGTACTTC. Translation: CASSSRGSSYEQYF. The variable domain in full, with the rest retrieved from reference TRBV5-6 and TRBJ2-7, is DAGVTQSPTHLIKTRGQQVTLRCSPKSGHDTVSWYQQALGQGPQFIFQYYEEEERQRGNFPDRFSGHQFPNYSSELNVNALLLGDSALYLCASSSRGSSYEQYFGPGTRLTVT.

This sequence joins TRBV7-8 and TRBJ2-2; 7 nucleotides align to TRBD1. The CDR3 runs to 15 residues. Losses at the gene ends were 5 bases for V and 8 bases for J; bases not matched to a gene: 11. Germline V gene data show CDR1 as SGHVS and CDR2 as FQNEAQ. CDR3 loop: CASSPRTGGPGELFF. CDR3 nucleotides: TGTGCCAGCAGCCCCCGGACAGGTGGTCCAGGGGAGCTGTTTTTT.

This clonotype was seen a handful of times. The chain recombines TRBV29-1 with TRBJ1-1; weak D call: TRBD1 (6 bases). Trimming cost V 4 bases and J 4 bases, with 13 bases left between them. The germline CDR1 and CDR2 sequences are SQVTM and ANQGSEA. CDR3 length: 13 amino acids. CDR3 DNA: TGCAGCGTTGCGGGCAGGGGCGGCACTGAAGCTTTCTTT. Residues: CSVAGRGGTEAFF.

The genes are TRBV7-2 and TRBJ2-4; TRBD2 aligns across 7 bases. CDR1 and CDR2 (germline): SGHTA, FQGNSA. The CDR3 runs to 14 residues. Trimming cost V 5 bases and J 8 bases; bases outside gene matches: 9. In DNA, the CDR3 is TGTGCCAGCAGCACCCGGACTAGTCGGGACATTCAGTACTTC. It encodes CASSTRTSRDIQYF.

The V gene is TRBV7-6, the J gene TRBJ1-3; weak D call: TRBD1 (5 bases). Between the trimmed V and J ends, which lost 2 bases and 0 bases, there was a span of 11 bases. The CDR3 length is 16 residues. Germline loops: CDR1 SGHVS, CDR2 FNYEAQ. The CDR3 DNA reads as TGTGCCAGCAGCTTAAACAGGCTTTTCTCTGGAAACACCATATATTTT. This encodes CASSLNRLFSGNTIYF. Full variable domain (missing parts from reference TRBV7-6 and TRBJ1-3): GAGVSQSPRYKVTKRGQDVALRCDPISGHVSLYWYRQALGQGPEFLTYFNYEAQQDKSGLPNDRFSAERPEGSISTLTIQRTEQRDSAMYRCASSLNRLFSGNTIYFGEGSWLTVV.

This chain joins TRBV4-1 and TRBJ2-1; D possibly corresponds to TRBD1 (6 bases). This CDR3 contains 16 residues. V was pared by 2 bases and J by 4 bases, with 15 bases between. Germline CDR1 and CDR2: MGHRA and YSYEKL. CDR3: CASSQSGVSLYNEQFF. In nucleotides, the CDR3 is TGCGCCAGCAGCCAATCAGGGGTATCCTTATACAATGAGCAGTTCTTC.

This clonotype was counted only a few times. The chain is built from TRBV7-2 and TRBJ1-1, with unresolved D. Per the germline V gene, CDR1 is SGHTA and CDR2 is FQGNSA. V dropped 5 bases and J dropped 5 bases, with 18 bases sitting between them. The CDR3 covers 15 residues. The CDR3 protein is CASSREAFIGTEAFF. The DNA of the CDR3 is TGTGCCAGCAGCCGAGAGGCATTTATCGGGACTGAAGCTTTCTTT. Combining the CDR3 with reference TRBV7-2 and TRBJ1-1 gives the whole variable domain GAGVSQSPSNKVTEKGKDVELRCDPISGHTALYWYRQSLGQGLEFLIYFQGNSAPDKSGLPSDRFSAERTGGSVSTLTIQRTQQEDSAVYLCASSREAFIGTEAFFGQGTRLTVV.

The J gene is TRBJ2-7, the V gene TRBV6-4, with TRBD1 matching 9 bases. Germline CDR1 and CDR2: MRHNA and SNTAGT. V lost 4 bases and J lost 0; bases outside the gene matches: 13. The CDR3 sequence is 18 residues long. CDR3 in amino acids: CASSGSGTGNLPSYEQYV. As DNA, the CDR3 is TGTGCCAGCAGTGGCTCCGGGACAGGGAATCTCCCCTCCTACGAGCAGTACGTC.

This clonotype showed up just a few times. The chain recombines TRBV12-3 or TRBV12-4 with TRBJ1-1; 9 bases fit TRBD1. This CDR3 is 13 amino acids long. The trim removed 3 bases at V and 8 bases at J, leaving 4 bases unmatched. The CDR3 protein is CASSLQTGGEAFF. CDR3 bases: TGTGCCAGCAGTTTGCAGACAGGGGGGGAAGCTTTCTTT.

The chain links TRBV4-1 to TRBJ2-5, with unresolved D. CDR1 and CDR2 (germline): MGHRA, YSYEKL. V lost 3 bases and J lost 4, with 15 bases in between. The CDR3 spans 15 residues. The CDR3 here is CASSHKFSFRETQYF. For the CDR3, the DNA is TGCGCCAGCAGCCATAAATTTAGCTTCCGAGAGACCCAGTACTTC.

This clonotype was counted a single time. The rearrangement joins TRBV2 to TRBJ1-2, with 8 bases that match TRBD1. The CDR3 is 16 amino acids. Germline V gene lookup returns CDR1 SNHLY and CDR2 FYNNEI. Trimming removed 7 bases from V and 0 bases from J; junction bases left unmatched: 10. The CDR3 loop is CASTSQGATANYGYTF. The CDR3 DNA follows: TGTGCCAGCACGTCTCAGGGGGCGACAGCTAACTATGGCTACACCTTC.

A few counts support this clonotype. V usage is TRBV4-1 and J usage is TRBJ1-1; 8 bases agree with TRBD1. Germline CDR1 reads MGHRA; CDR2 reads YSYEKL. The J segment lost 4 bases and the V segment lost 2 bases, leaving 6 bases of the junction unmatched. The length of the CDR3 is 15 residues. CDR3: CASSQKQGAGTEAFF. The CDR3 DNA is TGCGCCAGCAGCCAAAAGCAGGGGGCTGGCACTGAAGCTTTCTTT.

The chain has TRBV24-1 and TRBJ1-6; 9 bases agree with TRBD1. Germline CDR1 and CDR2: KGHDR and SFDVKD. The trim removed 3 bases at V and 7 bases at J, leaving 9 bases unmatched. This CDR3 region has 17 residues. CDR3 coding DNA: TGTGCCACCAGTGATACTTGGACAGGGGCTCGGAATTCACCCCTCCACTTT. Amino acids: CATSDTWTGARNSPLHF.

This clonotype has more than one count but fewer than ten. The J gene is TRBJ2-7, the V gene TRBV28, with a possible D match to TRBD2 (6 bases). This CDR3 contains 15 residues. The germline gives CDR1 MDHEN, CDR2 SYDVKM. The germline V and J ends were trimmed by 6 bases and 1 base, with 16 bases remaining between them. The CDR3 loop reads CASSQGGTPSYEQYV. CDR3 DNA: TGTGCCAGCAGCCAAGGCGGGACGCCGTCCTACGAGCAGTACGTC.

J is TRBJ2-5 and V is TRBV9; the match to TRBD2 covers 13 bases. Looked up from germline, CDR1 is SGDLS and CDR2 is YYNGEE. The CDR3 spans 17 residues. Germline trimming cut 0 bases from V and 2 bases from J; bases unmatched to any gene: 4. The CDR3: CASSVGGLAGSQETQYF. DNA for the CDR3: TGTGCCAGCAGCGTAGGGGGACTAGCGGGGTCTCAAGAGACCCAGTACTTC.

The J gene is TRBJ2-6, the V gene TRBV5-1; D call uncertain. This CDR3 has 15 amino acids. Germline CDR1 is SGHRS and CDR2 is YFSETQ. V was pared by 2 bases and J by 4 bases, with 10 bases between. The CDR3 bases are TGCGCCAGCAGCTTTGAAGGGCAAGGGGCCAACGTCCTGACTTTC. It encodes CASSFEGQGANVLTF.

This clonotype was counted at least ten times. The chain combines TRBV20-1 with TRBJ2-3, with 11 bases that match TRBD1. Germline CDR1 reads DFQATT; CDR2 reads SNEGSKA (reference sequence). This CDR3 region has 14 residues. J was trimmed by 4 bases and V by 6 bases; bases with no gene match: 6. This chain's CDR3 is CSAEQGQGADTQYF. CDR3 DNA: TGCAGTGCGGAACAGGGACAGGGGGCAGATACGCAGTATTTT.

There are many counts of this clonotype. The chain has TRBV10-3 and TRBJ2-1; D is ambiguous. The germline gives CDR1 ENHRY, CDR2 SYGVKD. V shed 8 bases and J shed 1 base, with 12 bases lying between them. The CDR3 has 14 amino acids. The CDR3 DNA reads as TGTGCCATCCGACGGTTAGGGTCCTACAATGAGCAGTTCTTC. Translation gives CAIRRLGSYNEQFF.

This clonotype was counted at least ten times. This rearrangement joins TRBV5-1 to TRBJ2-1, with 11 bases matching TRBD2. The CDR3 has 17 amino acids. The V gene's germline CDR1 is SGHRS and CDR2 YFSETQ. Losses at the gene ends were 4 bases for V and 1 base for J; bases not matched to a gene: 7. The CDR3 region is CASSPGASGGSYNEQFF. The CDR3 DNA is TGCGCCAGCAGCCCCGGGGCTAGCGGGGGGTCCTACAATGAGCAGTTCTTC.

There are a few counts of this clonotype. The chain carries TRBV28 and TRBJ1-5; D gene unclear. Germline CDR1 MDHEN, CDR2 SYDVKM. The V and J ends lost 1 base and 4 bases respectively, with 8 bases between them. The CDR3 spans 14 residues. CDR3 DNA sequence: TGTGCCAGCAGTTTATTGGGCACAAATCAGCCCCAGCATTTT. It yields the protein CASSLLGTNQPQHF.

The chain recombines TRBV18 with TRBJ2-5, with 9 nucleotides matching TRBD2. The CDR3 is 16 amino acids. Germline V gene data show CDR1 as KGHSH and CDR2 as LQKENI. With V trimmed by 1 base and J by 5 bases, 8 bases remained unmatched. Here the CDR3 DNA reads TGTGCCAGCTCACCACTAGCGGGGGCCGTCAGCGAGACCCAGTACTTC. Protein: CASSPLAGAVSETQYF.

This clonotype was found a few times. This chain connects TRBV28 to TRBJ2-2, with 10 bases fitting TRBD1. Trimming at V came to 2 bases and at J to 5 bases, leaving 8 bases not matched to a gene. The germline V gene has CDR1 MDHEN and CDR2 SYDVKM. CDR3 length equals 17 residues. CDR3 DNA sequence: TGTGCCAGCAGTTTACCGGGACAGGGGCCGGGAACCGGGGAGCTGTTTTTT. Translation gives CASSLPGQGPGTGELFF.

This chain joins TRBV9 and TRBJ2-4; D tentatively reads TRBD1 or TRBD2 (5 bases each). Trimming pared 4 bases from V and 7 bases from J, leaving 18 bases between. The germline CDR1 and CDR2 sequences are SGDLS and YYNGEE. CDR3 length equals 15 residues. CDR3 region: CASSLFGTVTNIQYF. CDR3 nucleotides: TGTGCCAGCAGCCTCTTCGGGACCGTGACTAACATTCAGTACTTC. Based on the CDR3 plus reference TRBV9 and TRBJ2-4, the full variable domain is DSGVTQTPKHLITATGQRVTLRCSPRSGDLSVYWYQQSLDQGLQFLIQYYNGEERAKGNILERFSAQQFPDLHSELNLSSLELGDSALYFCASSLFGTVTNIQYFGAGTRLSVL.

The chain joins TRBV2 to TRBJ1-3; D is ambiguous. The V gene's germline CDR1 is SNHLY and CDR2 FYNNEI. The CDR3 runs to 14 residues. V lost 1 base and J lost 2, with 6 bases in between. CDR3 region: CASSEGVPGNTIYF. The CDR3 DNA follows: TGTGCCAGCAGTGAAGGGGTCCCTGGAAACACCATATATTTT.

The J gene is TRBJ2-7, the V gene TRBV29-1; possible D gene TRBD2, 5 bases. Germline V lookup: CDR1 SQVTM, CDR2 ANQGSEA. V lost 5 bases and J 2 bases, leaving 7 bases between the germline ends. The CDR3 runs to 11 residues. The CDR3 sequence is CSVRGAYEQYF. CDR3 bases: TGCAGCGTTCGGGGAGCCTACGAGCAGTACTTC.

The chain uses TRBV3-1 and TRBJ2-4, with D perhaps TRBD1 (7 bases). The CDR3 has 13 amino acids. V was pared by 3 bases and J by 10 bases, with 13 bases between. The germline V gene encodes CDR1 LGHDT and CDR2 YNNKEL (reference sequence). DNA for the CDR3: TGTGCCAGCAGCCAGTCCTCAGGGGGGATTCAGTACTTC. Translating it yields CASSQSSGGIQYF.

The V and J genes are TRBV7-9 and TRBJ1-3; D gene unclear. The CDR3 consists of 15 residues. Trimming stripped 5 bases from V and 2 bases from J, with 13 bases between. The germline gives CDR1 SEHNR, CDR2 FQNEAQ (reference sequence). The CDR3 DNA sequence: TGTGCCAGCAGCAGGCGGGAGGCTGCTGGAAACACCATATATTTT. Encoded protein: CASSRREAAGNTIYF.